This T cell receptor beta chain was documented in a study of blood T cell repertoires in COVID-19. About the research overall: Researchers got acute and convalescent COVID-19 samples from the United States, Italy and Spain.

The CDR3 is made up of 14 amino acids. V shed 4 bases and J 4 bases; nucleotides not matched to a gene: 5. The germline V gene encodes CDR1 SGHNT and CDR2 YYREEE (reference sequence). This table comes from immunoSEQ multiplex PCR, and its TCRdb copy is limited to in-frame clones, with some not included. The sample contains 150,000 to 200,000 clones, approximately 80% of which appear only once. V gene TRBV5-4 combines with J gene TRBJ2-7, with 10 bases matching TRBD2. The sequence derives from a man aged 55 to 70 with acute or convalescent COVID-19. The material sequenced was peripheral blood. CDR3 amino acids: CASSHSGGSYEQYF. CDR3 sequence (DNA): TGTGCCAGCAGCCATAGCGGGGGGTCATACGAGCAGTACTTC.